The 20 T cell receptor beta chains below all came from one sample that was sequenced in a study of vaccination effects on CD4 cells after COVID-19 (dated by TCRdb to the early 2020s). The antigens of these receptors remain unknown. After 10 to 11 days of culture, CD4+ T cells were isolated with the EasySep CD4+ T cell isolation kit. PCR-confirmed SARS-CoV-2 infection had occurred in convalescent patients between March and December 2020, before the Alpha, Beta and Delta variants emerged in the United States. Each participant got two doses of an mRNA SARS-CoV-2 vaccine, either BNT162b2 or mRNA-1273. Libraries were built with the immunoSEQ multiplex PCR assay. What TCRdb holds here is the immuneACCESS table cut down to in-frame rearrangements. Part of the clones is not present; checked against another copy, under half of the missing clones reflect an unresolved V gene, and the others are unexplained. The table for this sample lists around 53,000 clones; 65% to 75% of them were counted only once. The ten largest clones represent 5.4% of the sample.

The sequencing used CD4+ T cells from PBMCs cultured without peptide, collected after COVID-19 vaccination. These receptors were collected from a human donor who had a prior SARS-CoV-2 infection.

The chain couples TRBV7-2 to TRBJ1-1; TRBD1 agrees at 7 bases. The CDR3 runs 16 residues. Germline lookup yields CDR1 SGHTA and CDR2 FQGNSA. The V gene end was trimmed by 1 base and the J gene end by 2 bases; junction bases not matched to a gene: 7. The CDR3 spells CASSLGGRQGNTEAFF. The CDR3 DNA is TGTGCCAGCAGCTTAGGAGGACGACAGGGCAACACTGAAGCTTTCTTT.

The gene calls are TRBV7-8 and TRBJ1-6; D possibly corresponds to TRBD1 (6 bases). Germline CDR1 is SGHVS and CDR2 is FQNEAQ. V was shortened by 1 base and J by 4 bases, with 8 bases between the two germline ends. The CDR3 sequence is 15 residues long. CDR3 loop: CASSLGTVYNSPLHF. The CDR3, as DNA: TGTGCCAGCAGCTTAGGGACAGTTTATAATTCACCCCTCCACTTT.

The chain is built from TRBV5-1 and TRBJ2-1; 9 bases are shared with TRBD2. CDR1 and CDR2 from the germline V gene are SGHRS and YFSETQ. Germline trimming cut 1 base from V and 4 bases from J; bases unmatched to any gene: 3. This CDR3 contains 15 residues. The CDR3 DNA reads as TGCGCCAGCAGCTTGAATAGCGGGAGTTACAATGAGCAGTTCTTC. As protein: CASSLNSGSYNEQFF.

The chain has TRBV5-1 and TRBJ1-1; 8 bases line up with TRBD1. Losses at the gene ends were 3 bases for V and 6 bases for J; bases not matched to a gene: 13. The CDR3 sequence is 16 residues long. Germline CDR1 reads SGHRS; CDR2 reads YFSETQ. CDR3 bases: TGCGCCAGCAGCTGGACAGGGTCTGGAATCGTCTCTGAAGCTTTCTTT. It encodes CASSWTGSGIVSEAFF.

The chain recombines TRBV2 with TRBJ1-5; D is uncertain. V gave up 0 bases and J gave up 2 bases, with 11 bases separating them. CDR1 is SNHLY, CDR2 FYNNEI, per germline. The length of the CDR3 is 16 residues. The CDR3 coding sequence is TGTGCCAGCAGTGAAGCTAGCATCGAGGGCAATCAGCCCCAGCATTTT. Amino acid sequence: CASSEASIEGNQPQHF.

The chain combines TRBV19 with TRBJ2-1, with 9 positions matching TRBD1. The CDR3 contains 14 residues. Trimming at V came to 5 bases and at J to 7 bases, leaving 6 bases not matched to a gene. The V gene's germline CDR1 is LNHDA and CDR2 SQIVND (reference sequence). Written as DNA, the CDR3 is TGTGCCAGTAGTCCGGGACAGGGACGGAATGAGCAGTTCTTC. Protein: CASSPGQGRNEQFF.

This chain uses TRBV4-3 with TRBJ2-1; 13 positions agree with TRBD2. The CDR3 extends over 17 amino acids. From germline, CDR1 is LGHNA and CDR2 YSLEER. The ends lost 4 bases at V and 7 bases at J; junction bases unmatched: 10. The CDR3 sequence is CASSLRTSGSPENEQFF. Here the CDR3 DNA reads TGCGCCAGCAGCCTTCGGACTAGCGGGAGTCCGGAGAATGAGCAGTTCTTC.

This clone has a handful of counts. The chain has TRBV7-8 and TRBJ1-1; TRBD1 might be the D (6 bases). Germline V lookup: CDR1 SGHVS, CDR2 FQNEAQ. V was cut by 1 base and J by 10 bases, with 10 bases left in between. The CDR3 totals 12 residues. CDR3 sequence (DNA): TGTGCCAGCAGCTTAGTACAGGGTTTAGCTTTCTTT. It yields the protein CASSLVQGLAFF.

This clone has only one observation. This chain links TRBV10-3 with TRBJ2-1; 9 nucleotides align to TRBD2. This CDR3 spans 16 amino acids. V shed 5 bases, J shed 8 bases, and the junction held 13 bases outside the gene matches. Germline lookup yields CDR1 ENHRY and CDR2 SYGVKD. The DNA for the CDR3 is TGTGCCATCAGTACCCCAAGAGGCGGGGGGGCCGATGAGCAGTTCTTC. It specifies CAISTPRGGGADEQFF.

The chain carries TRBV2 and TRBJ1-5; D gene ambiguous. CDR1 SNHLY and CDR2 FYNNEI come from the germline V gene. The CDR3 contains 13 residues. With 4 bases removed from V and 2 bases from J, the gap between germline ends came to 6 bases. CDR3 region: CASSGGGNQPQHF. CDR3 DNA: TGTGCCAGCAGTGGGGGAGGCAATCAGCCCCAGCATTTT.

The chain links TRBV10-3 to TRBJ2-7, with unresolved D. The V end was cut by 4 bases, the J end by 6 bases, with 7 bases between. The CDR3 spans 11 residues. Looked up from germline, CDR1 is ENHRY and CDR2 is SYGVKD. CDR3 protein: CAISGWAEQYF. DNA of the CDR3: TGTGCCATCAGTGGGTGGGCCGAGCAGTACTTC.

The chain employs TRBV7-2 and TRBJ1-1; D may be TRBD1 (5 bases). Germline loops: CDR1 SGHTA, CDR2 FQGNSA. The V and J ends lost 0 bases and 5 bases respectively, with 10 bases between them. The CDR3 covers 14 residues. CDR3 nucleotide sequence: TGTGCCAGCAGCTTAGCGTATCGGGGGACTGAAGCTTTCTTT. This gives the protein CASSLAYRGTEAFF.

The chain links TRBV9 to TRBJ1-4; possible D gene TRBD1, 5 bases. Trimming left V 3 bases short and J 0 bases short, with 6 bases between. Germline CDR1 reads SGDLS; CDR2 reads YYNGEE. This CDR3 is built from 14 residues. CDR3 sequence reads: CASSAGATNEKLFF. CDR3 bases: TGTGCCAGCAGCGCGGGGGCAACTAATGAAAAACTGTTTTTT.

V and J are TRBV14 and TRBJ2-3; 10 nucleotides line up with TRBD2. The length of the CDR3 is 17 residues. V lost 0 bases to trimming and J lost 4 bases; unmatched junction nucleotides: 7. Per germline, CDR1 SGHDN and CDR2 FVKESK. CDR3 coding DNA: TGTGCCAGCAGCCAAGATTGGGCTAGCGGGAGCCCAGATACGCAGTATTTT. Encoded protein: CASSQDWASGSPDTQYF.

In nucleotides, the CDR3 is TGCAGCGTTGAGCGACCCGGGGGTCGGGAGACCCAGTACTTC. Protein: CSVERPGGRETQYF. The chain links TRBV29-1 to TRBJ2-5; D may be TRBD2 (6 bases). Per germline, CDR1 SQVTM and CDR2 ANQGSEA. This CDR3 comprises 14 residues. V lost 3 bases and J 5 bases, leaving 16 bases between the germline ends.

The chain recombines TRBV5-1 with TRBJ1-1; D unresolved. This CDR3 has 13 residues. Per the germline V gene, CDR1 is SGHRS and CDR2 is YFSETQ. V shed 5 bases and J shed 4 bases, with 12 bases lying between them. This chain's CDR3 is CASRRELGTEAFF. CDR3 nucleotides: TGCGCCAGCAGACGGGAGTTGGGCACTGAAGCTTTCTTT.

The CDR3 DNA reads TGCGCCAGCAGCTTTGGGGGCAGATATGGCTACACCTTC. Translation: CASSFGGRYGYTF. V usage is TRBV5-1 and J usage is TRBJ1-2, with D possibly being TRBD1 (6 bases). This CDR3 is 13 amino acids long. Germline V gene lookup returns CDR1 SGHRS and CDR2 YFSETQ. With 2 bases removed from V and 5 bases from J, the gap between germline ends came to 10 bases.

This clone has only a few counts. V gene TRBV3-1 (or the pseudogene TRBV3-2) combines with J gene TRBJ2-2, with 8 bases that match TRBD2. The CDR3 covers 15 residues. V lost 6 bases to trimming and J lost 5 bases; unmatched junction nucleotides: 8. CDR1 is LGHDT and CDR2 is YNNKEL in the germline V gene (reference sequence). The CDR3 nucleotides read TGTGCCAGCAGGGGATGGACTAGCAGTACCGGGGAGCTGTTTTTT. Protein product: CASRGWTSSTGELFF.

V and J are TRBV9 and TRBJ2-7; TRBD2 agrees at 8 bases. The germline V gene encodes CDR1 SGDLS and CDR2 YYNGEE. V shed 0 bases and J 2 bases; nucleotides not matched to a gene: 13. This CDR3 contains 18 residues. CDR3 coding DNA: TGTGCCAGCAGCGTAGGTTTAGAAATAGCGGGATGGACCTACGAGCAGTACTTC. It translates to CASSVGLEIAGWTYEQYF.

In its sample, this clone was seen once. The J gene is TRBJ2-3, the V gene TRBV18, with TRBD1 as a possible D gene (5 bases). The germline V gene encodes CDR1 KGHSH and CDR2 LQKENI. Trimming took off 4 bases at V and 1 base at J, with 15 bases between the two ends. The CDR3 covers 16 residues. CDR3 loop: CASSLAGSDGTDTQYF. The CDR3 DNA reads TGTGCCAGCTCACTTGCAGGGTCGGACGGCACAGATACGCAGTATTTT. Using reference TRBV18 and TRBJ2-3 for the parts outside the CDR3, the full variable domain is NAGVMQNPRHLVRRRGQEARLRCSPMKGHSHVYWYRQLPEEGLKFMVYLQKENIIDESGMPKERFSAEFPKEGPSILRIQQVVRGDSAAYFCASSLAGSDGTDTQYFGPGTRLTVL.